These 30 T cell receptor beta chains share one sample of origin, sequenced in a study of CD8 T cells in ankylosing spondylitis. TCRdb re-derived calls from the 5' RACE reads in MiXCR, one entry per CDR3 protein. The sample carries approximately 150,000 distinct CDR3 sequences, roughly 34% recorded once. Sequenced input: synovial fluid, either unsorted or a sorted T cell fraction (not recorded which). The receptors stem from a male donor with ankylosing spondylitis.

This clonotype was picked up one time. The genes are TRBV20-1 and TRBJ2-5; D not certain. The CDR3 contains 12 residues. V was cut by 6 bases and J by 4 bases, with 12 bases left in between. Germline CDR1 is DFQATT and CDR2 is SNEGSKA (reference sequence). The CDR3 DNA follows: TGCAGTGCCCCAGTGGGGTCAGAGACCCAGTACTTC. Its translation: CSAPVGSETQYF.

The chain combines TRBV12-3 or TRBV12-4 with TRBJ1-2; D may be TRBD1 (6 bases). Trimming removed 7 bases at V and 1 base at J, with 19 bases between. The CDR3 consists of 16 residues. DNA for the CDR3: TGTGCCAGCATACCGGACAGCCAAGTAAATAACTATGGCTACACCTTC. It translates to CASIPDSQVNNYGYTF.

The rearrangement links TRBV4-1 to TRBJ1-1; D gene ambiguous. V was clipped by 1 base and J by 4 bases, with 13 bases between them. Looked up from germline, CDR1 is MGHRA and CDR2 is YSYEKL. The CDR3 runs 15 residues. The CDR3 loop reads CASSQVVGMGTEAFF. The CDR3, as DNA: TGCGCCAGCAGCCAAGTAGTGGGGATGGGCACTGAAGCTTTCTTT.

This clonotype appeared a few times. The chain has TRBV12-3 or TRBV12-4 and TRBJ2-3; 7 bases agree with TRBD2. CDR3 size: 13 residues. The junction had 3 bases not matched to a gene; V was cut back by 1 base and J by 8 bases. CDR3 DNA sequence: TGTGCCAGCAGTTTAGGGGGGGGAGGTACGCAGTATTTT. It codes for CASSLGGGGTQYF.

The V gene is TRBV11-2, the J gene TRBJ2-1; weak D call: TRBD2 (6 bases). CDR3 length: 13 residues. Germline assignment: CDR1 SGHAT and CDR2 FQNNGV. Between the trimmed V and J ends, which lost 5 bases and 7 bases, there was a span of 12 bases. CDR3 sequence (DNA): TGTGCCAGCAGCCCCGGACTATTGAATGAGCAGTTCTTC. This sequence encodes CASSPGLLNEQFF.

The J gene is TRBJ1-2, the V gene TRBV5-6, with D possibly being TRBD1 (5 bases). The CDR3 has 15 amino acids. Germline CDR1 SGHDT, CDR2 YYEEEE. V was pared by 1 base and J by 2 bases, with 12 bases between. The CDR3 reads CASSLWGRYNYGYTF. The CDR3 DNA reads as TGTGCCAGCAGCTTGTGGGGCAGATACAACTATGGCTACACCTTC.

In this sample, this clonotype turned up many times. The chain is built from TRBV24-1 and TRBJ2-3; the match to TRBD2 covers 9 bases. The CDR3 contains 16 residues. The V and J ends lost 9 bases and 3 bases, in that order; junction bases with no gene match: 12. Germline V CDR1 and CDR2: KGHDR, SFDVKD. CDR3 sequence (DNA): TGTGCCACCCTTAGACCAGCGGGAGGTGAGACAGATACGCAGTATTTT. Amino acids: CATLRPAGGETDTQYF.

The chain joins TRBV12-3 or TRBV12-4 to TRBJ1-3; 8 bases map to TRBD1. The J segment lost 0 bases and the V segment lost 11 bases, leaving 15 bases of the junction unmatched. The CDR3 consists of 17 residues. The chain's CDR3 is CAFTEQGAPYSGNTIYF. CDR3 DNA sequence: TGTGCCTTCACGGAGCAGGGGGCTCCCTACTCTGGAAACACCATATATTTT.

In this sample, this clonotype turned up a few times. This chain links TRBV3-1 with TRBJ2-5, with D hard to call. The CDR3 extends over 14 amino acids. V dropped 0 bases and J dropped 2 bases, with 7 bases sitting between them. Germline lookup yields CDR1 LGHDT and CDR2 YNNKEL (reference sequence). This chain's CDR3 is CASSQDRVQETQYF. CDR3 DNA sequence: TGTGCCAGCAGCCAAGATAGGGTTCAAGAGACCCAGTACTTC.

This chain links TRBV6-5 with TRBJ2-1; TRBD2 aligns across 8 bases. This CDR3 comprises 15 residues. The J segment lost 8 bases and the V segment lost 2 bases, leaving 8 bases of the junction unmatched. Germline CDR1 and CDR2: MNHEY and SVGAGI. Here the CDR3 DNA reads TGTGCCAGCAGTTACATAGCGGGACGGTTCCATGAGCAGTTCTTC. This codes for CASSYIAGRFHEQFF.

This sequence joins TRBV7-9 and TRBJ1-1, with D possibly being TRBD1 (6 bases). Germline CDR1 and CDR2: SEHNR and FQNEAQ (reference sequence). This CDR3 is 14 amino acids long. V lost 1 base and J 4 bases, leaving 10 bases between the germline ends. CDR3 sequence (DNA): TGTGCCAGCAGCTTAGGGCCCAGGGGCACTGAAGCTTTCTTT. The encoded protein is CASSLGPRGTEAFF. The full variable domain, completed using reference TRBV7-9 and TRBJ1-1, is DTGVSQNPRHKITKRGQNVTFRCDPISEHNRLYWYRQTLGQGPEFLTYFQNEAQLEKSRLLSDRFSAERPKGSFSTLEIQRTEQGDSAMYLCASSLGPRGTEAFFGQGTRLTVV.

This clonotype was counted between two and nine times. CDR3 sequence (DNA): TGTGCCAGCAGTGCCACGGAGGGAGGGGGCATGTATGGCTACACCTTC. The encoded protein is CASSATEGGGMYGYTF. The chain combines TRBV6-1 with TRBJ1-2, with TRBD1 matching over 7 bases. V shed 4 bases and J 5 bases; nucleotides not matched to a gene: 13. The V gene's germline CDR1 is MNHNS and CDR2 SASEGT. The CDR3 consists of 16 residues.

This clonotype appeared many times. Written as DNA, the CDR3 is TGCGCCAGCAGCCAAGATACTCGGGCGGGCACCGGGGAGCTGTTTTTT. This sequence encodes CASSQDTRAGTGELFF. The chain couples TRBV4-3 to TRBJ2-2, with D possibly TRBD2 on 5 matching bases. The CDR3 has 16 residues. Germline CDR1 is LGHNA and CDR2 is YSLEER. V was shortened by 0 bases and J by 4 bases, with 12 bases between the two germline ends.

The V gene is TRBV4-2, the J gene TRBJ2-3, with D possibly being TRBD1 (5 bases). The CDR3 consists of 16 residues. Trimming left V 8 bases short and J 1 base short, with 19 bases between. Germline V gene lookup returns CDR1 LGHNA and CDR2 YNFKEQ. CDR3 sequence reads: CASLIGGATGTDTQYF. CDR3 nucleotide sequence: TGTGCCAGCCTAATCGGTGGGGCGACTGGCACAGATACGCAGTATTTT.

This clonotype occurred a few times. V usage is TRBV27 and J usage is TRBJ1-1; tentatively, D is TRBD1 (6 bases). Germline CDR1 and CDR2: MNHEY and SMNVEV (reference sequence). This CDR3 has 15 amino acids. The V end lost 5 bases, the J end lost 1 base, and 14 bases lay between the germline ends. As DNA, the CDR3 is TGTGCCAGCAGTCCGTTCGGAGGGGGGAACACTGAAGCTTTCTTT. It encodes CASSPFGGGNTEAFF.

The chain uses TRBV5-6 and TRBJ1-3; 7 bases align to TRBD1. CDR3 length: 16 residues. Trimming cost V 4 bases and J 0 bases; bases outside gene matches: 7. The V gene's germline CDR1 is SGHDT and CDR2 YYEEEE. The chain's CDR3 is CASSNDRVGSGNTIYF. The CDR3 region has the DNA TGTGCCAGCAGCAATGACAGGGTTGGCTCTGGAAACACCATATATTTT.

The CDR3 sequence: CASSYSVSTSGGRGGTQYF. For the CDR3, the DNA is TGTGCCAGCAGTTACAGCGTTTCGACTAGCGGGGGCCGGGGGGGGACCCAGTACTTC. The J gene is TRBJ2-5, the V gene TRBV6-5; 12 bases align to TRBD2. This CDR3 region has 19 residues. Germline CDR1 reads MNHEY; CDR2 reads SVGAGI. V lost 2 bases and J lost 7; bases outside the gene matches: 17.

This clonotype was seen a few times. This chain joins TRBV6-2 or TRBV6-3 and TRBJ2-2, with D maybe TRBD1 (7 bases). Deletions cut 7 bases from V and 0 bases from J, with 24 bases between. This CDR3 is built from 19 residues. Germline CDR1 is MNHEY and CDR2 is SVGEGT. The CDR3 loop reads CASTQTGSLSGANTGELFF. As DNA, the CDR3 is TGTGCCAGCACCCAGACAGGGTCCCTTAGCGGAGCGAACACCGGGGAGCTGTTTTTT.

This clonotype has only a few counts. The chain combines TRBV19 with TRBJ2-1; possibly TRBD1 for D (5 bases). There are 16 residues in the CDR3. The V and J ends lost 1 base and 7 bases respectively, with 17 bases between them. CDR1 LNHDA and CDR2 SQIVND come from the germline V gene (reference sequence). CDR3 loop: CASSIALWGPQNEQFF. The CDR3 DNA reads as TGTGCCAGTAGTATAGCGCTTTGGGGCCCGCAAAATGAGCAGTTCTTC.

This clonotype was observed a handful of times. This rearrangement joins TRBV12-3 or TRBV12-4 to TRBJ2-2; no reliable D call. V dropped 5 bases and J dropped 2 bases, with 12 bases sitting between them. The CDR3 consists of 15 residues. The CDR3, as DNA: TGTGCCAGCAGTCTTCACTCAGTTAACACCGGGGAGCTGTTTTTT. This translates into CASSLHSVNTGELFF.

The genes are TRBV20-1 and TRBJ2-5; the match to TRBD2 covers 10 bases. CDR1 and CDR2 from the germline V gene are DFQATT and SNEGSKA (reference sequence). The CDR3 has 16 residues. V shed 4 bases, J shed 5 bases, and the junction held 13 bases outside the gene matches. CDR3 amino acids: CSATLRLAGVDETQYF. The CDR3, as DNA: TGCAGTGCTACGTTACGGCTAGCGGGAGTCGATGAGACCCAGTACTTC.

This clonotype was seen a handful of times. Written as DNA, the CDR3 is TGTGCCAGCAGCCCTTCAGCGGCGAACACCGGGGAGCTGTTTTTT. Protein sequence: CASSPSAANTGELFF. V gene TRBV7-3 combines with J gene TRBJ2-2, with D perhaps TRBD2 (5 bases). The CDR3 is made up of 15 amino acids. V dropped 5 bases and J dropped 0 bases, with 10 bases sitting between them. CDR1 is SGHTA, CDR2 FQGTGA, per germline.

This clonotype was detected ten times or more. The rearrangement links TRBV2 to TRBJ1-5, with 7 bases matching TRBD1. Germline trimming cut 6 bases from V and 3 bases from J; bases unmatched to any gene: 5. CDR3 length: 14 residues. The germline V gene encodes CDR1 SNHLY and CDR2 FYNNEI. The DNA for the CDR3 is TGTGCCAGCAGGGGGGACAGTCCCAATCAGCCCCAGCATTTT. Protein product: CASRGDSPNQPQHF. Together with reference TRBV2 and TRBJ1-5, the CDR3 gives the full variable domain: EPEVTQTPSHQVTQMGQEVILRCVPISNHLYFYWYRQILGQKVEFLVSFYNNEISEKSEIFDDQFSVERPDGSNFTLKIRSTKLEDSAMYFCASRGDSPNQPQHFGDGTRLSIL.

This clonotype was picked up many times. The chain couples TRBV20-1 to TRBJ1-4; weak D call: TRBD1 (6 bases). Trimming removed 6 bases from V and 7 bases from J, with 18 bases in between. The CDR3 is made up of 14 amino acids. The germline V gene has CDR1 DFQATT and CDR2 SNEGSKA (reference sequence). The CDR3 DNA reads TGCAGTGCGAAGCGTACAGGGAAAGGTGAAAAACTGTTTTTT. Translated: CSAKRTGKGEKLFF.

This chain uses TRBV20-1 with TRBJ2-1; the match to TRBD2 covers 13 bases. This CDR3 region has 15 residues. Trimming removed 7 bases from V and 8 bases from J; junction bases left unmatched: 11. Germline lookup yields CDR1 DFQATT and CDR2 SNEGSKA (reference sequence). The CDR3 coding sequence is TGCAGTGGAGTGGGGGGACTAGCGGGATGGGATGAGCAGTTCTTC. Translated, it gives CSGVGGLAGWDEQFF.

The chain recombines TRBV9 with TRBJ2-1; 8 bases line up with TRBD2. The germline V gene has CDR1 SGDLS and CDR2 YYNGEE. This CDR3 is built from 17 residues. The V and J ends lost 2 bases and 8 bases, in that order; junction bases with no gene match: 15. The CDR3, as DNA: TGTGCCAGCAGCGTCTCAGCGGGAGCCAGGACCGGGCATGAGCAGTTCTTC. It is translated as CASSVSAGARTGHEQFF.

Many counts were recorded for this clonotype. The chain employs TRBV5-6 and TRBJ1-6; D is uncertain. This CDR3 is 14 amino acids long. Between the trimmed V and J ends, which lost 0 bases and 7 bases, there was a span of 8 bases. Germline CDR1 reads SGHDT; CDR2 reads YYEEEE. CDR3 protein: CASSLVGFNSPLHF. In DNA form, the CDR3 reads TGTGCCAGCAGCTTGGTGGGGTTCAATTCACCCCTCCACTTT.

The table lists this clonotype with a few counts. The chain has TRBV4-1 and TRBJ2-1, with D uncertain. Germline loops: CDR1 MGHRA, CDR2 YSYEKL. The CDR3 is 16 residues long. V gave up 1 base and J gave up 0 bases, with 10 bases separating them. The CDR3 loop is CASSQALPSSYNEQFF. The CDR3 DNA sequence: TGCGCCAGCAGCCAAGCCTTGCCAAGCTCCTACAATGAGCAGTTCTTC.

V and J are TRBV5-1 and TRBJ2-5; 8 bases fit TRBD1. With V trimmed by 4 bases and J by 5 bases, 7 bases remained unmatched. CDR3 length: 14 amino acids. Germline V gene sequence: CDR1 SGHRS, CDR2 YFSETQ. The DNA of the CDR3 is TGCGCCAGCAGCAACGGACAGGGTCCGGAGACCCAGTACTTC. It specifies CASSNGQGPETQYF.

The chain joins TRBV7-9 to TRBJ2-3, with D possibly matching TRBD2 (6 bases). In germline, CDR1 is SEHNR, CDR2 FQNEAQ (reference sequence). V lost 5 bases and J 5 bases, leaving 14 bases between the germline ends. This CDR3 is built from 14 residues. CDR3 sequence (DNA): TGTGCCAGCAGCCCAAAATCGGGGGTAGATACGCAGTATTTT. It yields the protein CASSPKSGVDTQYF.